The rows below give T cell receptor beta chains drawn from one sample of a study of cytomegalovirus exposure and HLA in healthy donors. TCRdb's copy holds only in-frame clones and misses some; the assay was immunoSEQ multiplex PCR. The table records 150,000 or so clones, roughly three quarters of them present only once. The sample consisted of PBMCs. All receptors come from a middle-aged woman in good health and CMV-seronegative. Both conserved end residues are part of each CDR3. A D gene is named only where the DNA matches it firmly. Not all rows give a size; the values are once, few, many and, for expanded clones, a class.

CDR3 protein: CASSYSGHQPQHF
CDR3 DNA: TGTGCCAGCAGTTACTCAGGACACCAGCCCCAGCATTTT
clone size: -
J gene: TRBJ1-5
V gene: TRBV6-5
D gene: -

CDR3 protein: CASSSRGGDTEAFF
CDR3 DNA: TGTGCCAGCAGCAGCCGGGGGGGGGACACTGAAGCTTTCTTT
clone size: -
J gene: TRBJ1-1
V gene: TRBV7-2
D gene: -

CDR3 protein: CASSGGLADNEQFF
CDR3 DNA: TGTGCCAGCAGCGGGGGACTAGCGGACAATGAGCAGTTCTTC
clone size: -
J gene: TRBJ2-1
V gene: TRBV9
D gene: TRBD2

CDR3 protein: CASSRDRAGESTDTQYF
CDR3 DNA: TGTGCCAGCTCACGGGATCGGGCGGGAGAAAGCACAGATACGCAGTATTTT
clone size: -
J gene: TRBJ2-3
V gene: TRBV18
D gene: TRBD2

CDR3 protein: CASSLDYGETQYF
CDR3 DNA: TGTGCCAGTAGTCTGGACTACGGAGAGACCCAGTACTTC
clone size: -
J gene: TRBJ2-5
V gene: TRBV19
D gene: -

CDR3 protein: CASSSQARVNTEAFF
CDR3 DNA: TGCGCCAGCAGCTCTCAGGCCAGGGTGAACACTGAAGCTTTCTTT
clone size: -
J gene: TRBJ1-1
V gene: TRBV4-3
D gene: -

CDR3 protein: CASSHTGGQYEQYF
CDR3 DNA: TGCGCCAGCAGCCATACAGGGGGCCAGTACGAGCAGTACTTC
clone size: -
J gene: TRBJ2-7
V gene: TRBV5-1
D gene: TRBD1

CDR3 protein: CASSSIRMAKNIQYF
CDR3 DNA: TGTGCCAGCAGCTCCATCAGGATGGCCAAAAACATTCAGTACTTC
clone size: -
J gene: TRBJ2-4
V gene: TRBV11-2
D gene: -

CDR3 protein: CASSYEREIGYGYTF
CDR3 DNA: TGTGCCAGCAGTTATGAGAGGGAGATTGGCTATGGCTACACCTTC
clone size: -
J gene: TRBJ1-2
V gene: TRBV6-6
D gene: -

CDR3 protein: CASSLTGQGYGNTIYF
CDR3 DNA: TGTGCCAGCAGTTTAACGGGACAGGGTTATGGAAACACCATATATTTT
clone size: -
J gene: TRBJ1-3
V gene: TRBV28
D gene: TRBD1

CDR3 protein: CASSLNQGLANYGYTF
CDR3 DNA: TGTGCCAGCAGCTTAAATCAGGGTCTGGCTAACTATGGCTACACCTTC
clone size: once
J gene: TRBJ1-2
V gene: TRBV7-9
D gene: -

CDR3 protein: CASSQLAGGYNEQFF
CDR3 DNA: TGCGCCAGCAGCCAACTAGCGGGAGGGTACAATGAGCAGTTCTTC
clone size: -
J gene: TRBJ2-1
V gene: TRBV5-3
D gene: TRBD2

CDR3 protein: CASSPPGQTYEQYF
CDR3 DNA: TGTGCCAGCAGTCCTCCGGGACAGACCTACGAGCAGTACTTC
clone size: -
J gene: TRBJ2-7
V gene: TRBV28
D gene: TRBD1

CDR3 protein: CASSKTSGGFFEQFF
CDR3 DNA: TGCGCCAGCAGCAAGACTAGCGGGGGGTTTTTTGAGCAGTTCTTC
clone size: -
J gene: TRBJ2-1
V gene: TRBV5-1
D gene: TRBD2

CDR3 protein: CASSVVDRGAYGYTF
CDR3 DNA: TGTGCCAGCAGCGTAGTGGACAGGGGTGCCTATGGCTACACCTTC
clone size: -
J gene: TRBJ1-2
V gene: TRBV9
D gene: TRBD1

CDR3 protein: CASSLAVRDRNTEAFF
CDR3 DNA: TGTGCCAGCAGCTTGGCCGTCCGGGACAGGAACACTGAAGCTTTCTTT
clone size: -
J gene: TRBJ1-1
V gene: TRBV5-5
D gene: TRBD1

CDR3 protein: CASSETTGGVGGNTIYF
CDR3 DNA: TGTGCCAGCAGTGAGACGACAGGGGGGGTTGGTGGAAACACCATATATTTT
clone size: -
J gene: TRBJ1-3
V gene: TRBV6-1
D gene: TRBD1

CDR3 protein: CASSQVLAELTSTDTQYF
CDR3 DNA: TGTGCCAGCAGCCAAGTTTTAGCGGAATTGACTAGCACAGATACGCAGTATTTT
clone size: -
J gene: TRBJ2-3
V gene: TRBV4-2
D gene: -

CDR3 protein: CASSSGRSQETQYF
CDR3 DNA: TGTGCCAGCAGTAGCGGGAGGTCCCAAGAGACCCAGTACTTC
clone size: -
J gene: TRBJ2-5
V gene: TRBV6-5
D gene: TRBD2

CDR3 protein: CSSSFGTSISNYGYTF
CDR3 DNA: TGTTCCAGCAGCTTCGGGACATCAATCTCTAACTATGGCTACACCTTC
clone size: -
J gene: TRBJ1-2
V gene: TRBV7-9
D gene: -

CDR3 protein: CASGSADTEAFF
CDR3 DNA: TGTGCCAGCGGTTCAGCGGACACTGAAGCTTTCTTT
clone size: once
J gene: TRBJ1-1
V gene: TRBV21-1
D gene: -

CDR3 protein: CASSTRRTSGEGAYEQYF
CDR3 DNA: TGTGCCAGCAGCACACGGAGGACTAGCGGGGAAGGGGCCTACGAGCAGTACTTC
clone size: -
J gene: TRBJ2-7
V gene: TRBV7-9
D gene: TRBD2

CDR3 protein: CASKRREDYGYTF
CDR3 DNA: TGTGCCAGCAAGCGCAGGGAGGACTATGGCTACACCTTC
clone size: -
J gene: TRBJ1-2
V gene: TRBV2
D gene: -

CDR3 protein: CASSKEGGGETQYF
CDR3 DNA: TGTGCCAGCAGCAAAGAAGGCGGGGGGGAGACCCAGTACTTC
clone size: -
J gene: TRBJ2-5
V gene: TRBV21-1
D gene: -

CDR3 protein: CASSLAGRGHEQYF
CDR3 DNA: TGTGCCAGCAGTCTCGCAGGGAGGGGTCACGAGCAGTACTTC
clone size: -
J gene: TRBJ2-7
V gene: TRBV27
D gene: TRBD2